This T cell receptor (beta chain) was obtained from a study of cytomegalovirus exposure and HLA in healthy donors (dated by TCRdb to about 2017). A note on the overall study: An earlier analysis of several hundred of the donors reported 276 Gb of sequence data and around 100 million unique TCR beta sequences obtained from roughly 170 million T cells. An early release covering just under 650 HLA-typed donors comprised approximately 300 gigabases of sequencing data and roughly 85 million unique TCR sequences. Of the approximately 400 genotyped donors, less than 85% were placed in the genetic ancestry cluster associated with self-reported Caucasian donors. The study was designed to test whether signatures of past pathogen exposure could be identified by cataloging public T cell receptors. The study profiled the T cell repertoires of hundreds of subjects by immunosequencing and related them to cytomegalovirus serostatus. A separate validation cohort of about 110 different subjects was used in addition to the approximately 670-subject first cohort. High-throughput TCR immunosequencing, statistical association of individual TCRs with disease status, and machine learning were combined to predict cytomegalovirus infection status. In a later analysis, previously published TCR beta repertoires from more than 500 donors were re-analyzed and high-resolution HLA genotyping was added so that TCR occurrence patterns could be studied. Rather than drawing on any new phenotypic data, the later analysis identified candidate immune exposures from TCR beta sequences and the way those sequences occurred across donors. An earlier analysis of approximately 630 of the donors applied high-throughput TCR beta sequencing to assess whether each TCR beta V gene segment acted as functional or pseudogenic. Donor age, sex, ethnicity and CMV serostatus were compiled together with the repertoire data. A later genetic analysis took genome-wide SNP genotypes for about 65% of the 666 donors and used that subset as a discovery cohort. Every discovery cohort repertoire had been produced on one sequencing platform. Both class I and class II loci were covered by HLA typing, at four-digit resolution. The number of typed donors differed by locus: 629-630 for A, B, C, DRB1 and DQB1; approximately 530 for DQA1; approximately 600 for DPA1; and roughly 470 for DPB1. Roughly five DR-DQ haplotypes were handled as single units for association and clustering, since linkage in the cohort was strong. Among about 370 genotyped donors of the cohort, an average of roughly 230,000 unique TCR beta nucleotide sequences was sequenced per donor, of which roughly 17% were non-productive.

To prepare the library, the immunoSEQ multiplex PCR assay was applied. For the multiplex PCR, a mixture combining 60 forward primers for TCR Vbeta segments and 13 reverse primers for TCR Jbeta segments was used. A multiplex PCR assay on genomic DNA amplified the CDR3 region of rearranged TCR beta genes. The amplified TCR beta libraries were sequenced on the Illumina HiSeq System as 87-base-pair reads. The original methods were these. A later analysis tallied about 77 million unique TCR beta chains across the 700 or so repertoires, and some 10 million of those chains were shared by two or more donors. Raw reads were error-corrected and collapsed into unique sequences by a nearest-neighbor algorithm in which closely related sequences were merged to remove PCR and sequencing errors. To assign V, D and J gene segments, CDR3 sequences were aligned to IMGT reference sequences. For a sequence to be retained, a match of at least six nucleotides to both a V gene segment and a J gene segment was required. Rearrangements were classified as productive when the CDR3 lacked stop codons and remained in frame with V and J, and all other rearrangements were classified as non-productive. CDR3 was defined according to IMGT convention as the region running from the second conserved V-encoded cysteine to the conserved J-encoded phenylalanine. Sequences without an unambiguous match to a single V gene segment were excluded from the earlier analysis of approximately 560 of the donors. An earlier analysis of 587 of the donors classified V segments as functional when productive rearrangements were above 56.7% and as segregating when the standard deviation between donors was above 5%. A statistical classification framework was built to diagnose cytomegalovirus status from the catalog of TCR beta chain sequences. V and J gene assignment, in a later analysis, came from comparing TCR nucleotide sequences with IMGT/GENE-DB human TR gene sequences. A later analysis assigned CDR3 sequences and most-parsimonious VDJ recombination scenarios with the TCRdist pipeline. In a later analysis, each TCR beta chain was defined by its CDR3 amino acid sequence together with its V-gene family, and reads lacking a unique V-gene family were excluded. A later analysis removed 550 to 650 highly shared, low-generation-probability nucleotide sequences to deal with suspected cross-contamination and a sequencing artifact. A later analysis calculated a clonal expansion index for each public chain from normalized within-repertoire ranks of inferred template counts. Generation probabilities in a later analysis came from a VDJ recombination model fitted to out-of-frame rearrangements, and those results were checked against IGoR. In a later analysis, TCR-TCR, TCR-HLA and TCR-CMV co-occurrence was scored with hypergeometric tests, and a repertoire-size bias correction was applied to TCR pairs. False discovery rates were estimated in a later analysis by permuting HLA or CMV assignments 20 times. In a later analysis, co-occurring TCRs were grouped with DBSCAN, and TCRdist sequence similarity was added when clustering was performed within HLA-allele-positive subsets. Repertoires with fewer than 30,000 or more than 120,000 public chains, plus five repertoires with anomalous nucleotide sharing, were excluded from co-occurrence clustering. In its TCRdb copy, this immuneACCESS table keeps in-frame sequences only and misses some clones. Where compared with another copy, unresolved V genes explain less than half of these, and the others have no known cause. V, J and clone size are taken as reported in that table, and D and trimming were inferred from the DNA itself. The sample includes around 60,000 clones, with over 60% observed a single time. The top ten hold 20% to 25% of the sample.

The germline V gene (reference sequence) supplies CDR1 SEHNR and CDR2 FQNEAQ. The CDR3 measures 14 amino acids from cysteine to phenylalanine. Just CDR3 DNA is preserved here, 42 bases in frame from base 1. After removal of 6 bases from V and 2 bases from J, the junction retains 7 bases not matched to a gene. On this clone itself: The antigen it binds to is not known. No base qualities exist here, and no much larger clone lies one base off it.

The cohort was made up of approximately 670 healthy bone marrow donors. Cohort members were all nominally healthy when sampled, although unrecorded immune exposures were likely present. The donor tested CMV seropositive and was one of the 289 seropositive cohort members. Each donor provided a peripheral blood sample, and peripheral blood mononuclear cells were used for TCR beta sequencing. Genomic DNA was extracted from the blood cell samples with the Qiagen DNeasy Blood Extraction Kit. Overall study results and their limits: A cluster of highly shared sequence variants was judged likely to represent a technical artifact of the sequencing pipeline. A further reported finding was that TCR beta sequences accurately predicted the HLA-A and HLA-B alleles for most subjects in the first cohort. Only TCR beta chains were sequenced in this cohort, and the absence of alpha or paired-chain data limited detectable features. A later genetic analysis reported fewer N-insertions in productive TCRs among donors in an Asian-associated ancestry cluster than the roughly 720-donor mean. Most TCR sequences were seen in very few donors, while some public TCRs were found in many individuals. In a later analysis, most CMV-associated TCR beta chains were found to appear HLA-restricted, with HLA associations seemingly driven largely by CMV exposure. Specific HLA alleles were associated with 16,951 TCR beta sequences at a false discovery rate of 0.05 in a later analysis. Because counts were too low, roughly 16 rarely observed V segments, including chromosome 9 orphons, were excluded from the earlier analysis of a few hundred of the donors. A later analysis found that HLA-associated TCR beta chains were more clonally expanded and had lower generation probabilities than equally common non-associated chains. In vitro tests confirmed that a few of the cytomegalovirus-associated TCR beta chains recognize cytomegalovirus antigens. In a later analysis, several top co-occurrence clusters were reported to appear linked to parvovirus B19, influenza, CMV and Epstein-Barr virus. Linkage disequilibrium might explain the correlated functional status among segregating V segments, but an unknown experimental factor could not be excluded. CMV serostatus was the only immune exposure information available for the cohort. In a later genetic analysis, a missense DCLRE1C variant was associated with V-gene and J-gene trimming of TCR beta chains, and the association was replicated in an independent cohort. The study listed 150 to 200 TCR beta chains as associated with cytomegalovirus. HLA typing was unavailable for some donors at each locus, so association tests used only the typed subset. Strong co-occurrence of HLA alleles, especially DR and DQ, made assigning TCR associations to individual alleles difficult. The authors suggested that the approach could potentially be extended to other disease states and immunological phenotypes. Roughly uniform sequencing depth across donors was assumed in presence/absence analyses, although this assumption may not hold. A later analysis found that TCR association rates varied across HLA loci, with DRB1 alleles showing the most associated TCRs and HLA-C alleles the fewest. In an earlier analysis of over 550 of the donors, most TCR beta V segments were observed in productive rearrangements about 90% or about 30% of the time, broadly matching IMGT annotations. The classifier was reported to diagnose cytomegalovirus status with high specificity and sensitivity in both the original and validation cohorts. The 87-base-pair reads could not distinguish some IMGT-functional V segments, including TRBV6-2 and TRBV6-3, so those segments were excluded.

Specimen: PBMCs. The rearrangement combines TRBV7-9 with TRBJ2-7, and TRBD1 matches 7 of the central bases. The TCR originated in a man in his fifties in good health and CMV-seropositive. The CDR3 protein: CASSPRGQTYEQYF. The DNA sequence reads TGTGCCAGCAGTCCTCGGGGACAGACCTACGAGCAGTACTTC.